These 6 T cell receptor beta chains were all obtained from the same sample, sequenced in a study of blood T cell repertoires in COVID-19. Generated by immunoSEQ multiplex PCR, the TCRdb table keeps only in-frame clones and is missing some. The sample has approximately 200,000 clones, just over 85% seen once. The sequencing input was peripheral blood. All receptors come from a man aged 50-60 years with acute or convalescent COVID-19.

This chain links TRBV11-2 with TRBJ2-2; TRBD1 might be the D (6 bases). Trimming stripped 5 bases from V and 1 base from J, with 8 bases between. CDR3 size: 14 residues. CDR1 SGHAT and CDR2 FQNNGV come from the germline V gene. The CDR3 sequence is CASSRRGNTGELFF. The CDR3 nucleotides read TGTGCCAGCAGCCGCAGGGGGAACACCGGGGAGCTGTTTTTT.

This chain uses TRBV5-1 with TRBJ1-4, with a tentative D call TRBD1 (6 bases). CDR1 and CDR2 (germline): SGHRS, YFSETQ. The CDR3 consists of 16 residues. Trimming removed 3 bases at V and 5 bases at J, with 17 bases between. In DNA, the CDR3 is TGCGCCAGCAGCTCCGGGGGGGCCACGGGGAATGAAAAACTGTTTTTT. Encoded protein: CASSSGGATGNEKLFF.

This clone came up a few times. V usage is TRBV4-1 and J usage is TRBJ1-2; TRBD1 matches 7 bases. The CDR3 is 18 amino acids. Germline V gene sequence: CDR1 MGHRA, CDR2 YSYEKL. Trimming cost V 0 bases and J 0 bases; bases outside gene matches: 10. CDR3 in DNA: TGCGCCAGCAGCCAAGAAAGGATCAGGGGGACCTCTAACTATGGCTACACCTTC. Its protein is CASSQERIRGTSNYGYTF.

The chain links TRBV20-1 to TRBJ1-3, with 8 nucleotides matching TRBD1. The CDR3 has 20 residues. The V and J ends lost 3 bases and 3 bases, in that order; junction bases with no gene match: 22. Germline V gene data show CDR1 as DFQATT and CDR2 as SNEGSKA (reference sequence). The CDR3 sequence: CSASLLGYPVGTGGGNTIYF. The CDR3 DNA follows: TGCAGTGCTAGTCTCCTTGGTTATCCGGTAGGGACAGGTGGTGGAAACACCATATATTTT.

V gene TRBV6-5 combines with J gene TRBJ2-2; D may be TRBD1 (5 bases). The CDR3 is made up of 14 amino acids. CDR1 and CDR2 (germline): MNHEY, SVGAGI. The germline V and J ends were trimmed by 7 bases and 2 bases, with 11 bases remaining between them. CDR3 residues: CASKKGFNTGELFF. As DNA, the CDR3 is TGTGCCAGCAAAAAGGGGTTCAACACCGGGGAGCTGTTTTTT.

The chain carries TRBV5-1 and TRBJ2-7; TRBD2 agrees at 12 bases. Germline-derived CDR1 and CDR2 are SGHRS and YFSETQ. This CDR3 is 16 amino acids long. V was clipped by 2 bases and J by 3 bases; unmatched bases: 6. The chain's CDR3 is CASSLGTSGPIYEQYF. CDR3 sequence (DNA): TGCGCCAGCAGCTTAGGGACTAGCGGGCCTATCTACGAGCAGTACTTC.